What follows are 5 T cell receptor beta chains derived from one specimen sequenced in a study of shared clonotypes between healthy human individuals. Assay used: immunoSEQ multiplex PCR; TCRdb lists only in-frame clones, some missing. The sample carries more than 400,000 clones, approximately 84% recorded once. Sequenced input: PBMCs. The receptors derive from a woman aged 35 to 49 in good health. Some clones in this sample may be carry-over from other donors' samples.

The CDR3 here is CASSFRTRIPEAFF. CDR3 coding DNA: TGTGCCAGCAGCTTCCGGACCAGAATCCCTGAAGCTTTCTTT. The rearrangement links TRBV11-2 to TRBJ1-1, with no clear D. Trimming shortened V by 3 bases and J by 6 bases, and 14 bases separated the two germline ends. CDR1 SGHAT and CDR2 FQNNGV come from the germline V gene. This CDR3 comprises 14 residues. The whole variable domain, filled in from reference TRBV11-2 and TRBJ1-1, reads EAGVAQSPRYKIIEKRQSVAFWCNPISGHATLYWYQQILGQGPKLLIQFQNNGVVDDSQLPKDRFSAERLKGVDSTLKIQPAKLEDSAVYLCASSFRTRIPEAFFGQGTRLTVV.

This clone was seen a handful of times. The CDR3 bases are TGTGCCAGCAGCTTAGCGTTGACAGGCTCCTATGGCTACACCTTC. As protein: CASSLALTGSYGYTF. The chain uses TRBV7-9 and TRBJ1-2; tentative D call: TRBD1 (6 bases). With 0 bases removed from V and 4 bases from J, the gap between germline ends came to 12 bases. CDR1 is SEHNR, CDR2 FQNEAQ, per germline (reference sequence). The CDR3 is 15 residues long.

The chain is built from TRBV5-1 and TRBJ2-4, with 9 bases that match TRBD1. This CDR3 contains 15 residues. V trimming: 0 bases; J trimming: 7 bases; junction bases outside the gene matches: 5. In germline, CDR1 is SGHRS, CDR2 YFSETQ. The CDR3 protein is CASSLGTGGSNIQYF. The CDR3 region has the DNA TGCGCCAGCAGCTTGGGCACAGGGGGCAGCAACATTCAGTACTTC.

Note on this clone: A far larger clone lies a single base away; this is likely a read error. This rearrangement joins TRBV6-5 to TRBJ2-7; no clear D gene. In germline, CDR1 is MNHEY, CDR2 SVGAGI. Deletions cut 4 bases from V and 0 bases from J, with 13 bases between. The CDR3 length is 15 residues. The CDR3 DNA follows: TGTGCCAGCAGTTGCCAACCGGATAGCTCCTACGAGCAGTACTTC. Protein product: CASSCQPDSSYEQYF.

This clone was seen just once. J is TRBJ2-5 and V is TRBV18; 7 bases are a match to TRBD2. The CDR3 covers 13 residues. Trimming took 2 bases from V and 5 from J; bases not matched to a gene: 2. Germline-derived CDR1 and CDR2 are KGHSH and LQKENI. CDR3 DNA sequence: TGTGCCAGCTCACCATTGGGAGGGGAGACCCAGTACTTC. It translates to CASSPLGGETQYF. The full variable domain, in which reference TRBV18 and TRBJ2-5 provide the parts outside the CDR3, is NAGVMQNPRHLVRRRGQEARLRCSPMKGHSHVYWYRQLPEEGLKFMVYLQKENIIDESGMPKERFSAEFPKEGPSILRIQQVVRGDSAAYFCASSPLGGETQYFGPGTRLLVL.